What follows are 7 T cell receptor beta chains derived from one specimen sequenced in a study of T cell clonality in common variable immunodeficiency. The protocol was immunoSEQ multiplex PCR, while the TCRdb copy is restricted to in-frame clones and leaves out a portion. The sample presents some 60,000 clones, none singletons. Material for sequencing was peripheral blood mononuclear cells. The receptor source for this set is a person aged 18 to 75 in good health.

This clone was observed at least ten times. The read is 3 residues too short to cover the CDR3 end, so that end is filled in from the germline J gene. The gene calls are TRBV19 and TRBJ2-5; D may be TRBD2 (5 bases). The CDR3 has 13 amino acids. Between the trimmed V and J ends, which lost 5 bases and 3 bases, there was a span of 10 bases. In germline, CDR1 is LNHDA, CDR2 SQIVND (reference sequence). CDR3 sequence: CASSEDFEETQYF. Incomplete CDR3 DNA: TGTGCCAGTAGTGAGGACTTTGAAGAGACC.

This clone was counted at least ten times. The read ends 3 residues early relative to the CDR3; the germline J gene fills the gap. The chain combines TRBV7-8 with TRBJ2-5; TRBD2 is a possible D gene (5 bases). The CDR3 consists of 12 residues. V lost 7 bases and J lost 5, with 11 bases in between. Germline V gene sequence: CDR1 SGHVS, CDR2 FQNEAQ. The CDR3 protein is CASTLPGETQYF. The DNA read from the CDR3 is TGTGCCAGCACTCTCCCGGGGGAGACC.

This clone was counted at least ten times. Read sequence stops 3 residues before the CDR3 end, and the germline J gene provides the missing end. This sequence joins TRBV20-1 and TRBJ2-3, with 7 positions matching TRBD2. The CDR3 contains 15 residues. V lost 3 bases, J lost 2 bases, and 8 bases stayed unmatched. CDR1 and CDR2 from the germline V gene are DFQATT and SNEGSKA (reference sequence). The CDR3 DNA, read in part, is TGCAGTGCTAGTCAACTAGCGAGCTTCACAGATACG. Amino acid sequence: CSASQLASFTDT. The full CDR3 is CSASQLASFTDTQYF.

This clone has a count of ten or more. The CDR3 goes on 3 residues after the read ends, and that part is filled in from the germline J gene. J is TRBJ1-2 and V is TRBV5-4; D is uncertain. Trimming removed 2 bases at V and 6 bases at J, with 11 bases between. CDR3 length: 13 residues. The V gene's germline CDR1 is SGHNT and CDR2 YYREEE (reference sequence). The sequenced part of the CDR3 DNA is TGTGCCAGCAGCTTTTGGGCGGGGAATGGC. Protein product: CASSFWAGNG. The complete CDR3 sequence is CASSFWAGNGYTF.

About this clone: The CDR3 is cut off 3 residues early in the read; its end comes from the germline J gene. The V and J genes are TRBV5-1 and TRBJ1-3, with TRBD1 as a possible D gene (6 bases). CDR3 length: 15 amino acids. CDR1 and CDR2 (germline): SGHRS, YFSETQ. V was clipped by 0 bases and J by 4 bases, with 11 bases between them. CDR3 sequence: CASSLDGGSGNTIYF. The sequenced part of the CDR3 DNA is TGCGCCAGCAGCTTGGATGGGGGCTCCGGAAACACC.

This clone was counted at least ten times. The missing CDR3 end, 3 residues past where the read stops, is filled in from the germline J gene. V and J are TRBV7-2 and TRBJ1-1; 8 nucleotides line up with TRBD1. The germline CDR1 and CDR2 sequences are SGHTA and FQGNSA. V lost 6 bases, J lost 4 bases, and 4 bases stayed unmatched. This CDR3 is built from 13 residues. The CDR3 bases that were read are TGTGCCAGCAGTTCAGGGGGCGGCACTGAA. Residues: CASSSGGGTE. The CDR3 reads in full as CASSSGGGTEAFF.

This clone was counted many times. The sequenced fragment ends 3 residues before the CDR3 boundary, so the rest is inferred from the germline J gene. The chain combines TRBV7-3 with TRBJ2-1, with 7 bases fitting TRBD1. The junction had 2 bases not matched to a gene; V was cut back by 4 bases and J by 2 bases. Per germline, CDR1 SGHTA and CDR2 FQGTGA. The CDR3 has 14 amino acids. The CDR3 DNA, read in part, is TGTGCCAGCAGCTCGGGACAGCCCTACAATGAG. This codes for CASSSGQPYNE. The complete CDR3 reads CASSSGQPYNEQFF.